Below are 10 T cell receptor beta chains sequenced from a single sample in a study of blood T cell repertoires in COVID-19 (dated by TCRdb to the early 2020s). The protocol used for the library was the immunoSEQ multiplex PCR assay. The table was pulled from immuneACCESS by TCRdb, which kept in-frame rearrangements only. Such tables lose some clones; where checked, under half of the loss comes from unresolved V genes, and the rest has no known cause. In this sample the table shows about 140,000 clones, more than 80% of which occur a single time. Approximately 5.8% of the sample lies in the top ten. The sequencing sample was made of peripheral blood. These TCRs come from a human donor in a cohort sampled during active COVID-19.

The V gene is TRBV29-1, the J gene TRBJ1-1, with 10 bases aligning to TRBD1. The trim removed 7 bases at V and 11 bases at J, leaving 7 bases unmatched. The length of the CDR3 is 11 residues. Germline CDR1 is SQVTM and CDR2 is ANQGSEA. CDR3 in DNA: TGCAGCGCCGCGGGACAGGGGAGGGCTTTCTTT. Residues: CSAAGQGRAFF. Drawing the rest from reference TRBV29-1 and TRBJ1-1, the complete variable domain is SAVISQKPSRDICQRGTSLTIQCQVDSQVTMMFWYRQQPGQSLTLIATANQGSEATYESGFVIDKFPISRPNLTFSTLTVSNMSPEDSSIYLCSAAGQGRAFFGQGTRLTVV.

This clone has only a few counts. V gene TRBV30 combines with J gene TRBJ1-3; D not certain. CDR3 length: 13 residues. Germline values: CDR1 GTSNPN, CDR2 SVGIG (reference sequence). Trimming shortened V by 3 bases and J by 0 bases, and 6 bases separated the two germline ends. CDR3 loop: CAWSYVSGNTIYF. The CDR3 region has the DNA TGTGCCTGGAGCTACGTCTCTGGAAACACCATATATTTT.

The gene calls are TRBV24-1 and TRBJ1-1; possible D gene TRBD1, 6 bases. This CDR3 has 13 amino acids. V gave up 6 bases and J gave up 5 bases, with 12 bases separating them. Looked up from germline, CDR1 is KGHDR and CDR2 is SFDVKD. The CDR3 here is CATSRQGGTEAFF. DNA for the CDR3: TGTGCCACCAGTAGGCAAGGGGGAACTGAAGCTTTCTTT.

The DNA for the CDR3 is TGTGCCAGCAGCCAATTTCTGGACAGTAATAATTCACCCCTCCACTTT. This translates into CASSQFLDSNNSPLHF. V and J are TRBV11-2 and TRBJ1-6, with a tentative D call TRBD1 (6 bases). Trimming took 5 bases from V and 5 from J, leaving 16 bases between them. The CDR3 is made up of 16 amino acids. Germline values: CDR1 SGHAT, CDR2 FQNNGV. Drawing the rest from reference TRBV11-2 and TRBJ1-6, the complete variable domain is EAGVAQSPRYKIIEKRQSVAFWCNPISGHATLYWYQQILGQGPKLLIQFQNNGVVDDSQLPKDRFSAERLKGVDSTLKIQPAKLEDSAVYLCASSQFLDSNNSPLHFGNGTRLTVT.

V is TRBV19 and J is TRBJ2-5, with TRBD1 matching over 7 bases. The CDR3 consists of 16 residues. V shed 3 bases and J 3 bases; nucleotides not matched to a gene: 10. Germline CDR1 LNHDA, CDR2 SQIVND (reference sequence). The CDR3 coding sequence is TGTGCCAGTAGTATCGTGGGACAGACAATGAAAGAGACCCAGTACTTC. Protein: CASSIVGQTMKETQYF.

The sample holds a few counts of this clone. The rearrangement uses TRBV10-1 and TRBJ1-1, with 8 positions matching TRBD1. J was trimmed by 1 base and V by 7 bases; bases with no gene match: 8. The germline V gene encodes CDR1 WNHNN and CDR2 SYGVQD (reference sequence). This CDR3 contains 15 residues. The CDR3 here is CASKNQGAPNTEAFF. The CDR3 DNA reads as TGCGCCAGCAAGAATCAGGGGGCACCGAACACTGAAGCTTTCTTT.

The CDR3 nucleotides read TGTGCCAGCAGCTTAGGTCTCCTCCAGGGGGAGAACAGAAACATTCAGTACTTC. Protein: CASSLGLLQGENRNIQYF. The chain recombines TRBV5-5 with TRBJ2-4, with TRBD1 matching over 7 bases. V lost 2 bases and J lost 6; bases outside the gene matches: 17. CDR3 size: 18 residues. CDR1 and CDR2 (germline): SGHKS, YYEKEE (reference sequence).

The CDR3 loop reads CASGRFGGDQETQYF. The CDR3 DNA is TGTGCCAGCGGTCGTTTTGGCGGGGACCAAGAGACCCAGTACTTC. The chain uses TRBV6-5 and TRBJ2-5, with a weak D call TRBD2 (6 bases). The CDR3 loop spans 15 amino acids. The germline CDR1 and CDR2 sequences are MNHEY and SVGAGI. V shed 8 bases and J shed 0 bases, with 16 bases lying between them.

The V call is TRBV6-2 or TRBV6-3, the J call TRBJ2-4; the match to TRBD1 covers 9 bases. Germline V gene data show CDR1 as MNHEY and CDR2 as SVGEGT. This CDR3 spans 16 amino acids. J was trimmed by 3 bases and V by 2 bases; bases with no gene match: 5. The CDR3 DNA reads as TGTGCCAGCAGTTACAGGGGACAGGGCGACAAAAACATTCAGTACTTC. Translated, it gives CASSYRGQGDKNIQYF.

The chain is built from TRBV28 and TRBJ1-1, with 12 positions matching TRBD1. V gave up 3 bases and J gave up 10 bases; unmatched junction bases: 6. The CDR3 is made up of 14 amino acids. CDR1 MDHEN and CDR2 SYDVKM come from the germline V gene. CDR3 DNA sequence: TGTGCCAGCAGTTTGGGACAGGGGGCGCTCGGAGCTTTCTTT. This translates into CASSLGQGALGAFF.